These T cell receptor beta chains were read from a single sample in a study of CD4+ T cells in melanoma. TCRdb keeps only in-frame clones here, not all; method: immunoSEQ multiplex PCR. The sample includes roughly 120,000 clones, approximately 90% seen only once; the top ten take about 3.3%. The sequenced sample consisted of peripheral blood. These TCRs come from a human donor with melanoma. CDR3s leave out the opening cysteine and the closing phenylalanine or tryptophan. The order of the fields is D gene, J gene, V gene, clone size, CDR3 protein. D genes are given only for firm matches. Size is omitted from some rows. Given values are once, few, many or a class for expanded clones.

d_call: TRBD1
j_call: TRBJ1-4
v_call: TRBV6-5
clone_size: -
cdr3_aa: ASSSGRDRVGKLF

d_call: TRBD1
j_call: TRBJ1-6
v_call: TRBV7-8
clone_size: few
cdr3_aa: ASSPYRGGSPLH

d_call: -
j_call: TRBJ2-7
v_call: TRBV19
clone_size: -
cdr3_aa: ASSLRAGRNYEQY

d_call: -
j_call: TRBJ2-3
v_call: TRBV5-1
clone_size: -
cdr3_aa: ASSFIPSSTDTQY

d_call: -
j_call: TRBJ2-2
v_call: TRBV12-5
clone_size: -
cdr3_aa: ASGLVLGSSRGELF

d_call: -
j_call: TRBJ2-1
v_call: TRBV5-6
clone_size: -
cdr3_aa: ASSRRQGGSAGYNEQF

d_call: -
j_call: TRBJ2-2
v_call: TRBV7-2
clone_size: few
cdr3_aa: ASSWRAGGTGELF

d_call: TRBD1
j_call: TRBJ1-6
v_call: TRBV11-1
clone_size: -
cdr3_aa: ASSSDRGANSPLH

d_call: TRBD2
j_call: TRBJ2-7
v_call: TRBV5-4
clone_size: -
cdr3_aa: ASSSSGGSHEQY

d_call: -
j_call: TRBJ2-1
v_call: TRBV5-4
clone_size: -
cdr3_aa: ASSPSPKGKLNNEQF

d_call: TRBD1
j_call: TRBJ1-2
v_call: TRBV27
clone_size: -
cdr3_aa: ASSRRDRGGYGYT

d_call: -
j_call: TRBJ2-3
v_call: TRBV28
clone_size: -
cdr3_aa: ASKTLGTNTDTQY